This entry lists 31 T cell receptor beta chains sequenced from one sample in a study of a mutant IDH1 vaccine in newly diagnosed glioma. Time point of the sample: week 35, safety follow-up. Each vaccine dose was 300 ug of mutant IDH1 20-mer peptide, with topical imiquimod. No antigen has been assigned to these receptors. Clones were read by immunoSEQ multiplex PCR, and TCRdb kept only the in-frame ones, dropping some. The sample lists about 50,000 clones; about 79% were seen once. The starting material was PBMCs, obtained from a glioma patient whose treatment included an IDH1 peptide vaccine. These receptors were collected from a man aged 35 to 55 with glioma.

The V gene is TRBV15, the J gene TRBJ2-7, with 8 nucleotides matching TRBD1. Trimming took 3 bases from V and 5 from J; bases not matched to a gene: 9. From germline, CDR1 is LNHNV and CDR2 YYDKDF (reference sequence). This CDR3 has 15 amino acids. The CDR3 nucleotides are TGTGCCACCAGCAGGGTTCCGGGACAGGACCACGAGCAGTACTTC. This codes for CATSRVPGQDHEQYF.

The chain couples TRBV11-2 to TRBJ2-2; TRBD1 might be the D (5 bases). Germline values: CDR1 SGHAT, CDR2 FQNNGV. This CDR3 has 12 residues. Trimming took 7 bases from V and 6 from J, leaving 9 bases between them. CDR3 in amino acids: CASTRVPGELFF. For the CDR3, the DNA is TGTGCCAGCACCAGGGTCCCCGGGGAGCTGTTTTTT.

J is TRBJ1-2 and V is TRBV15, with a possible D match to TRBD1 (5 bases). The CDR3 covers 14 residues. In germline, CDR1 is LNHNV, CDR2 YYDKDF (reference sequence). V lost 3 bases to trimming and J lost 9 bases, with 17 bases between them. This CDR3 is CATSSAGTGTSYTF. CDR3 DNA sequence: TGTGCCACCAGCAGTGCCGGGACGGGAACCAGCTACACCTTC.

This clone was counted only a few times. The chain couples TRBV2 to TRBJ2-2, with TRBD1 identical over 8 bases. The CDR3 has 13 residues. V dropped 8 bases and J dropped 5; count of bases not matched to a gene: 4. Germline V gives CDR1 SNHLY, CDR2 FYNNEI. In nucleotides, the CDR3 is TGTGCCAGCCGACAGGGGTGGACCGGGGAGCTGTTTTTT. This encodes CASRQGWTGELFF.

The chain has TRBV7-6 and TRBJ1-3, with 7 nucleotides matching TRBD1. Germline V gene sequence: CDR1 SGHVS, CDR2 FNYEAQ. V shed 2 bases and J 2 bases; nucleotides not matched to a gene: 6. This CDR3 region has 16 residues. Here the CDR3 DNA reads TGTGCCAGCAGCTTAATACAGGGGATAACTGGAAACACCATATATTTT. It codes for CASSLIQGITGNTIYF.

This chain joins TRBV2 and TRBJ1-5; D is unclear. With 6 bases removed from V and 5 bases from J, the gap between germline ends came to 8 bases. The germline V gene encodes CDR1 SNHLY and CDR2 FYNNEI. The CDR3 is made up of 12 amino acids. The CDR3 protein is CASRDPDQPQHF. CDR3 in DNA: TGTGCCAGCAGGGACCCCGATCAGCCCCAGCATTTT.

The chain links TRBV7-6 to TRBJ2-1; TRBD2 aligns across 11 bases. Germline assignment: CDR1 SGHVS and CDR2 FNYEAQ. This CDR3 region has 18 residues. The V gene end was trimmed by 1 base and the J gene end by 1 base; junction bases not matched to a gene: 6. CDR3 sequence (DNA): TGTGCCAGCAGCTTAGGCGGGACTAGCGGCTGGTCCTACAATGAGCAGTTCTTC. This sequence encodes CASSLGGTSGWSYNEQFF.

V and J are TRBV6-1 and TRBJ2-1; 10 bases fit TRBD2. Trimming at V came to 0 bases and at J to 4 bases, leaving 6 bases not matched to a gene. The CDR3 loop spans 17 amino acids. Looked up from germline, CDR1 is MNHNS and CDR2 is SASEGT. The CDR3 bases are TGTGCCAGCAGTGAAGCGGCGGGGACTAGCGATTACAATGAGCAGTTCTTC. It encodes CASSEAAGTSDYNEQFF.

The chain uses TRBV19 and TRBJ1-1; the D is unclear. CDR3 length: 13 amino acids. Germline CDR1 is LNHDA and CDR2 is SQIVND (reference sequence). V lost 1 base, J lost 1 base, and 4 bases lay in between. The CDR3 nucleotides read TGTGCCAGTAGTATAGGCAGGAACACTGAAGCTTTCTTT. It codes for CASSIGRNTEAFF.

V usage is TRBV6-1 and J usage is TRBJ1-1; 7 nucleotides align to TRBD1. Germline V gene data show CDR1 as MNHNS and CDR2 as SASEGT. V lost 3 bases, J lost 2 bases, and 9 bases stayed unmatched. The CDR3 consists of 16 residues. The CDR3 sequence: CASSEEGAPANTEAFF. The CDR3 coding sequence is TGTGCCAGCAGTGAGGAGGGGGCGCCTGCTAACACTGAAGCTTTCTTT.

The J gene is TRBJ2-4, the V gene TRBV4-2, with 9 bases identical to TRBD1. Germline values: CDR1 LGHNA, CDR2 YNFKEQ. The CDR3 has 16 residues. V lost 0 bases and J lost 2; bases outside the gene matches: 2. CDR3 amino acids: CASSQEGQGSKNIQYF. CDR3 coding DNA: TGTGCCAGCAGCCAAGAGGGACAGGGCTCCAAAAACATTCAGTACTTC.

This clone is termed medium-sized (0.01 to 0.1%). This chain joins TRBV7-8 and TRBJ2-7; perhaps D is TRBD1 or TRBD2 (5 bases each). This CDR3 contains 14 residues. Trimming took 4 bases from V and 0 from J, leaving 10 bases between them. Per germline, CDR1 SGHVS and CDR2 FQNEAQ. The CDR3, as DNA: TGTGCCAGCAGCTACGGGACGGGCTCCTACGAGCAGTACTTC. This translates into CASSYGTGSYEQYF.

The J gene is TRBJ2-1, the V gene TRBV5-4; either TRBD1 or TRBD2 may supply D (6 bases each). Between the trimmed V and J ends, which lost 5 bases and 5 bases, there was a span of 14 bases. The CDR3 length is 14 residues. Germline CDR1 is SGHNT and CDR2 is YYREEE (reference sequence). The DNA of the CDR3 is TGTGCCAGCAGGGACGCCGGGGGCCACAATGAGCAGTTCTTC. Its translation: CASRDAGGHNEQFF. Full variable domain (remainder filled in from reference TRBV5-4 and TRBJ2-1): ETGVTQSPTHLIKTRGQQVTLRCSSQSGHNTVSWYQQALGQGPQFIFQYYREEENGRGNFPPRFSGLQFPNYSSELNVNALELDDSALYLCASRDAGGHNEQFFGPGTRLTVL.

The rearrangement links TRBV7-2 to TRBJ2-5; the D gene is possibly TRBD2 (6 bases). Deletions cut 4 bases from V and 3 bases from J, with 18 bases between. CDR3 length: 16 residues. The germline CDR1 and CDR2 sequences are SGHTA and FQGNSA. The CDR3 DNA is TGTGCCAGCAGCTCCATGGGCACTAGCTTTAAAGAGACCCAGTACTTC. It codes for CASSSMGTSFKETQYF.

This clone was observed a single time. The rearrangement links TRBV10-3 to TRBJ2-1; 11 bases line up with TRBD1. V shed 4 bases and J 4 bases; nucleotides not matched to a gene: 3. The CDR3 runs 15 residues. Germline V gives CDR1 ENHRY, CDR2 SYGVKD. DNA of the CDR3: TGTGCCATCAGTGTCGGGACAGGGGGGTACAATGAGCAGTTCTTC. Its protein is CAISVGTGGYNEQFF.

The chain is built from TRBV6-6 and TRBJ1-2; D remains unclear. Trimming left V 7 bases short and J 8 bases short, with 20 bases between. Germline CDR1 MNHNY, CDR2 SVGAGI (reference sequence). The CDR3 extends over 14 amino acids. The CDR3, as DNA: TGTGCCAGCACCCTGGACGGGAGAGAAGGAGGCTACACCTTC. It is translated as CASTLDGREGGYTF.

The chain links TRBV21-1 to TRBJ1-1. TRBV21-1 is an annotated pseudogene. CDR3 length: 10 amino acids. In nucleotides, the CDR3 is TGTGCCACTTTAGCCCCTGAAGCTTTCTTT. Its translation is CATLAPEAFF.

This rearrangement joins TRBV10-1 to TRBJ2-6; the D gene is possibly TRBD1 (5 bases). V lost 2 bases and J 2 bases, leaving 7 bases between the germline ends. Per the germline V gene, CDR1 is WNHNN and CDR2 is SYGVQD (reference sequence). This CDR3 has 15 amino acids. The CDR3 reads CASSERGAGANVLTF. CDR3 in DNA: TGCGCCAGCAGTGAGAGGGGCGCTGGGGCCAACGTCCTGACTTTC.

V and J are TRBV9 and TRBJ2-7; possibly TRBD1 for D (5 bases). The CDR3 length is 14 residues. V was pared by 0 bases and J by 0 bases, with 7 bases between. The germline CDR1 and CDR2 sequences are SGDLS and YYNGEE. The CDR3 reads CASSVADSSYEQYF. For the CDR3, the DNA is TGTGCCAGCAGCGTAGCTGACAGCTCCTACGAGCAGTACTTC. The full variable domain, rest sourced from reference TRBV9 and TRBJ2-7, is DSGVTQTPKHLITATGQRVTLRCSPRSGDLSVYWYQQSLDQGLQFLIQYYNGEERAKGNILERFSAQQFPDLHSELNLSSLELGDSALYFCASSVADSSYEQYFGPGTRLTVT.

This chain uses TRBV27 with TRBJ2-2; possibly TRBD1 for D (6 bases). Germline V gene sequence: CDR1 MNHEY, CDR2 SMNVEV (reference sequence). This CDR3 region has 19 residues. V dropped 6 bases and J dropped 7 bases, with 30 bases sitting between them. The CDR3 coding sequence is TGTGCCAGCAGACCACTCGATTTACAGGGAAGGGGTGCGTACGGGGAGCTGTTTTTT. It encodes CASRPLDLQGRGAYGELFF.

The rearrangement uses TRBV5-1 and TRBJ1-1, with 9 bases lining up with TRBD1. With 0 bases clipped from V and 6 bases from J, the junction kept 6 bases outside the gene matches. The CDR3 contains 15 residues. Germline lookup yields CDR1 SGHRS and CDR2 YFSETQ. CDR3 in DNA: TGCGCCAGCAGCTTGGGGACAGGGGTGAGCCCTGAAGCTTTCTTT. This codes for CASSLGTGVSPEAFF.

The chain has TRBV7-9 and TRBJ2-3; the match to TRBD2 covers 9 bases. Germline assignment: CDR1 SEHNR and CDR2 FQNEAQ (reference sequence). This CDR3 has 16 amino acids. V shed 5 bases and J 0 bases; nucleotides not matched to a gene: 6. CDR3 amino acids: CASSRLAVTSTDTQYF. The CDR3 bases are TGTGCCAGCAGCCGACTAGCGGTAACTAGCACAGATACGCAGTATTTT.

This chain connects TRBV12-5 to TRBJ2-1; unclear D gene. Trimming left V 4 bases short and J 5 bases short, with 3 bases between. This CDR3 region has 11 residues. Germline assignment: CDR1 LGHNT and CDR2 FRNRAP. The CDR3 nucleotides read TGTGCTAGTGGTTCGAACAATGAGCAGTTCTTC. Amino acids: CASGSNNEQFF.

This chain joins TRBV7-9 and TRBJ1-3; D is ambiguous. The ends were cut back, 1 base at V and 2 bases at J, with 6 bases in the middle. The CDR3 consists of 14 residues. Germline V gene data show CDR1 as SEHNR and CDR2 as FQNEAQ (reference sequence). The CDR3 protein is CASSLGDAGNTIYF. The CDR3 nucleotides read TGTGCCAGCAGCTTAGGGGATGCTGGAAACACCATATATTTT. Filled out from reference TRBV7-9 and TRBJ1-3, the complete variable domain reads DTGVSQNPRHKITKRGQNVTFRCDPISEHNRLYWYRQTLGQGPEFLTYFQNEAQLEKSRLLSDRFSAERPKGSFSTLEIQRTEQGDSAMYLCASSLGDAGNTIYFGEGSWLTVV.

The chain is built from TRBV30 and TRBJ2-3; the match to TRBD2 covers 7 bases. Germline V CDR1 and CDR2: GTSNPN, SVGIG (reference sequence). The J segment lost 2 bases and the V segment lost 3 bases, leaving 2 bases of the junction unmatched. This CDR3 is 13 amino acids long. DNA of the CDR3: TGTGCCTGGAGCGGGACTAACACAGATACGCAGTATTTT. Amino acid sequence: CAWSGTNTDTQYF.

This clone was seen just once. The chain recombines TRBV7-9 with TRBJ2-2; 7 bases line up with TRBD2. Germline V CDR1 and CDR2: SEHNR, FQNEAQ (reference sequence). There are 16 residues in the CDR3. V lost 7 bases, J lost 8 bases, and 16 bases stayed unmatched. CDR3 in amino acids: CASTLGAGDRGGELFF. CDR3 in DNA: TGTGCCAGCACACTCGGGGCGGGGGATCGCGGAGGGGAGCTGTTTTTT.

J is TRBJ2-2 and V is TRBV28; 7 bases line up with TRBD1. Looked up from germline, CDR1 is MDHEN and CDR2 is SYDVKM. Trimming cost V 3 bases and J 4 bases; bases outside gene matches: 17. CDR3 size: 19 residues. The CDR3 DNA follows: TGTGCCAGCAGTTTCAACTGGGACAGCCCCTTAGACTTCACCGGGGAGCTGTTTTTT. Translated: CASSFNWDSPLDFTGELFF.

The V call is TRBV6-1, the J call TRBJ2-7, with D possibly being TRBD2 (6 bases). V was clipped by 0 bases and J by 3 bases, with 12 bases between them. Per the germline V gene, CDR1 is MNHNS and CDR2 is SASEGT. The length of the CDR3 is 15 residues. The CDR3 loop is CASSEAGGILYEQYV. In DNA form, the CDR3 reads TGTGCCAGCAGTGAAGCGGGCGGGATTCTCTACGAGCAGTACGTC.

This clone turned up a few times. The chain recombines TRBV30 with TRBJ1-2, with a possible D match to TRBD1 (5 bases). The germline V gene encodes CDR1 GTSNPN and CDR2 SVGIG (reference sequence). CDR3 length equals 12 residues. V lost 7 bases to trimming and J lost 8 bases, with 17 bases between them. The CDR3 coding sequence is TGTGCCTCTCCTGACGGGGCGAGGGGCTACACCTTC. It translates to CASPDGARGYTF.

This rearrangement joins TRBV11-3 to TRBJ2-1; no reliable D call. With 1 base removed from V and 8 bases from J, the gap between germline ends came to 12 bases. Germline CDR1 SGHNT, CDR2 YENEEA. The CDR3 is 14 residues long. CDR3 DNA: TGTGCCAGCAGCTTAGGGCCCCCAGGCGATGAGCAGTTCTTC. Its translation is CASSLGPPGDEQFF.

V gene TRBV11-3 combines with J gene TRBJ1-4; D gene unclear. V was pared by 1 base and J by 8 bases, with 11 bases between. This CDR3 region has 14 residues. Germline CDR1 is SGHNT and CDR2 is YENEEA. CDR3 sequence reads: CASSLGPEGEKLFF. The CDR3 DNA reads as TGTGCCAGCAGCTTAGGCCCGGAAGGCGAAAAACTGTTTTTT. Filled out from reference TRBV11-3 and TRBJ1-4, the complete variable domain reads EAGVVQSPRYKIIEKKQPVAFWCNPISGHNTLYWYLQNLGQGPELLIRYENEEAVDDSQLPKDRFSAERLKGVDSTLKIQPAELGDSAVYLCASSLGPEGEKLFFGSGTQLSVL.